The rows below give T cell receptor beta chains drawn from one sample of a study of cytomegalovirus exposure and HLA in healthy donors. The repertoire was sequenced with immunoSEQ multiplex PCR; TCRdb's copy has only in-frame clones and lacks some. Altogether about 82,000 clones are present, approximately 80% being singletons, with the ten largest covering 3.3%. The sample consisted of PBMCs. These receptors all stem from a man in his fifties or sixties in good health and CMV-seronegative. Each CDR3 is given with its conserved first and last residue. The D gene is left open where the match is weak. Expanded clones get a size class; other rows say once, few or many, or leave the size out.

V gene,J gene,clone size,D gene,CDR3 DNA,CDR3 protein
TRBV10-3,TRBJ2-1,NA,TRBD2,TGTGCCATCCAGGAGAGCGGGGGGGCCTGGGTTAATGAGCAGTTCTTC,CAIQESGGAWVNEQFF
TRBV5-1,TRBJ2-5,NA,NA,TGCGCCAGCAGCTTGAGTTCCGGGGGCCAAGAGACCCAGTACTTC,CASSLSSGGQETQYF
TRBV19,TRBJ1-1,NA,TRBD1,TGTGCCAGTAGTGGGAGACAGGGTCTGGAGACTGAAGCTTTCTTT,CASSGRQGLETEAFF
TRBV4-1,TRBJ1-1,NA,NA,TGCGCCAGCAGCCAAGAGCCAGGGACTTCGGGTGAAGCTTTCTTT,CASSQEPGTSGEAFF
TRBV28,TRBJ1-5,NA,TRBD1,TGTGCCAGCAGTTTGGCGGGACAGGGGTTTGCGCAGCCCCAGCATTTT,CASSLAGQGFAQPQHF
TRBV5-1,TRBJ2-2,NA,NA,TGCGCCAGCAGCTTGGCCGGGGTCGGGCAGGCGGGCACCGGGGAGCTGTTTTTT,CASSLAGVGQAGTGELFF
TRBV19,TRBJ2-2,NA,NA,TGTGCCAGTAGTCAGGTCGCGAACACCGGGGAGCTGTTTTTT,CASSQVANTGELFF
TRBV27,TRBJ2-7,NA,TRBD1,TGTGCCAGCACCCCTCTGTTGGGACAGGACCGAGGCGAGCAGTACTTC,CASTPLLGQDRGEQYF
TRBV27,TRBJ2-7,NA,NA,TGTGCCAGCAGTTTAGGTCTTCCTAGCTCCTACGAGCAGTACTTC,CASSLGLPSSYEQYF
TRBV19,TRBJ1-4,NA,NA,TGTGCCAGTAGACAGGGTGGCAAGGAAGAACTGTTTTTT,CASRQGGKEELFF
TRBV19,TRBJ1-1,NA,NA,TGTGCCAGTAGTATCCGTGAGACGGGCACTGAAGCTTTCTTT,CASSIRETGTEAFF
TRBV10-3,TRBJ2-1,NA,NA,TGTGCCACAATAAAGAGTGATGGACAGTACAATGAGCAGTTCTTC,CATIKSDGQYNEQFF
TRBV5-6,TRBJ1-2,NA,TRBD1,TGTGCCAGCAGCTTGCCAGGGGGAAACTATGGCTACACCTTC,CASSLPGGNYGYTF
TRBV7-9,TRBJ1-4,few,NA,TGTGCCAGCACCTCAGGGGCGCGGGCTAATGAAAAACTGTTTTTT,CASTSGARANEKLFF
TRBV10-3,TRBJ2-2,NA,NA,TGTGCCATCCAAAACACCGGGGAGCTGTTTTTT,CAIQNTGELFF
TRBV19,TRBJ1-4,NA,TRBD1,TGTGCCAGTAGCCACCCCGGGACAGCCCTTAATGAAAAACTGTTTTTT,CASSHPGTALNEKLFF
TRBV7-2,TRBJ2-3,NA,NA,TGTGCCAGCAGCTTAGGCTCGGGGTGGACAGATACGCAGTATTTT,CASSLGSGWTDTQYF
TRBV7-9,TRBJ2-4,NA,TRBD1,TGTGCCAGCAGCTCTGCCCTGGACAGGGCCGGAAACATTCAGTACTTC,CASSSALDRAGNIQYF
TRBV10-3,TRBJ2-3,NA,NA,TGTGCCATCAGTGTGGAACAGGCCACAGATACGCAGTATTTT,CAISVEQATDTQYF
TRBV18,TRBJ2-1,NA,TRBD1,TGTGCCAGCTCCAGGGGCGCGACAGGGTCCAATGAGCAGTTCTTC,CASSRGATGSNEQFF
TRBV28,TRBJ2-3,NA,TRBD2,TGTGCCAGTACTAGCGGGGGGGTGGGAGATACGCAGTATTTT,CASTSGGVGDTQYF
TRBV7-2,TRBJ2-3,NA,NA,TGTGCCAGCAGCGTCCAGGGTTCAGATACGCAGTATTTT,CASSVQGSDTQYF
TRBV9,TRBJ2-6,once,NA,TGTGCCAGCAGCGTAGAAGTAGGAGGGCGCTCTGGGGCCAACGTCCTGACTTTC,CASSVEVGGRSGANVLTF
TRBV9,TRBJ2-5,NA,NA,TGTGCCAGCAGCGTATCTCAGGGCGAGACCCAGTACTTC,CASSVSQGETQYF
TRBV4-2,TRBJ2-5,NA,TRBD2,TGTGCCAGCAGCCAAGGGCTAGCGGACAAAGAGACCCAGTACTTC,CASSQGLADKETQYF
TRBV19,TRBJ2-2,NA,NA,TGTGCCAGTAGTATTGGCCGGGGGTCCTTGAACACCGGGGAGCTGTTTTTT,CASSIGRGSLNTGELFF
TRBV5-5,TRBJ1-6,NA,NA,TGTGCCAGCACCCCGGCGGCGGACAGATCAATTGGAGGTTCACCCCTCCACTTT,CASTPAADRSIGGSPLHF
TRBV6-1,TRBJ1-1,NA,NA,TGTGCCAGCAGTGAAGCGCTATCTCATATGTTGAACACTGAAGCTTTCTTT,CASSEALSHMLNTEAFF
TRBV5-5,TRBJ2-3,NA,NA,TGTGCCAGCAGCTTGAGTAACAGGGCTCAGGGTACGCAGTATTTT,CASSLSNRAQGTQYF
TRBV18,TRBJ2-2,NA,TRBD1,TGTGCCAGCTCACTGGGACAGAAGAACACCGGGGAGCTGTTTTTT,CASSLGQKNTGELFF
TRBV30,TRBJ1-6,NA,NA,TGTGCCTGGAGTGGCCTGGCCCTCTATAATTCACCCCTCCACTTT,CAWSGLALYNSPLHF
TRBV4-2,TRBJ1-2,NA,NA,TGTGCCAGCAGCCAAGATAACGGGGGGTATGGCTACACCTTC,CASSQDNGGYGYTF
TRBV7-8,TRBJ2-1,NA,NA,TGTGCCAGCAGCCTACACACAGGTTACAATGAGCAGTTCTTC,CASSLHTGYNEQFF
TRBV19,TRBJ2-1,NA,NA,TGTGCCAGTACTCCAAGCGTATGGAATCATGAGCAGTTCTTC,CASTPSVWNHEQFF
TRBV4-3,TRBJ2-2,few,NA,TGCGCCAGCAGCCAAGGGGGGCTCATAGGGGAGCTGTTTTTT,CASSQGGLIGELFF
TRBV11-2,TRBJ1-5,NA,NA,TGTGCCAGCAGCTTAGATCGCGGTCAGCCCCAGCATTTT,CASSLDRGQPQHF
TRBV9,TRBJ2-3,NA,NA,TGTGCCAGCAGCGTAGCTGCGGGGACAGATACGCAGTATTTT,CASSVAAGTDTQYF
TRBV19,TRBJ2-7,NA,NA,TGTGCCAGTAGTCCTGGGGCAGGGGAAGGGTCCTACGAGCAGTACTTC,CASSPGAGEGSYEQYF
TRBV10-2,TRBJ2-4,few,NA,TGCGCCAGCAGTCCTACGACAATAGCCAAAAACATTCAGTACTTC,CASSPTTIAKNIQYF
TRBV5-1,TRBJ2-7,NA,NA,TGCGCCAGCAGCTTGACAGGTGGTAGGCCCTACGAGCAGTACTTC,CASSLTGGRPYEQYF
TRBV5-8,TRBJ1-2,NA,NA,TGTGCCAGCAGCCAGCCTCCAGGGCACTATGGCTACACCTTC,CASSQPPGHYGYTF
TRBV5-1,TRBJ2-3,NA,NA,TGCGCCAGCAGCTTGGGGTTCAGGGGTGTTGGAGATACGCAGTATTTT,CASSLGFRGVGDTQYF
TRBV15,TRBJ2-3,NA,NA,TGTGCCACCAGCAGAGATCGGGATCCCGATCGCTATTTT,CATSRDRDPDRYF
TRBV30,TRBJ2-3,once,TRBD2,TGTGCCTGGAGACTTGGGCGGGGGGGCCGCGATACGCAGTATTTT,CAWRLGRGGRDTQYF